One and the same sample provided the 8 T cell receptor beta chains below, sequenced in a study of T-cell memory formation after mild COVID-19. TCRdb re-called the 5' RACE reads through MiXCR, storing one row per CDR3 protein. The profile shows tens of thousands of distinct CDR3 sequences, approximately 16% of them singletons. The material sequenced was PBMCs or a T cell subset sorted from them (not recorded which). These receptors all come from an adult woman who had mild COVID-19 (a few samples of this study predate the infection). Cell type and time point are not known.

Only a few counts were recorded for this clonotype. V and J are TRBV7-9 and TRBJ1-1; D might be TRBD1 (6 bases). This CDR3 is 14 amino acids long. The germline V gene has CDR1 SEHNR and CDR2 FQNEAQ (reference sequence). V was pared by 5 bases and J by 5 bases, with 15 bases between. The CDR3 loop reads CASSPGGPRTEAFF. Written as DNA, the CDR3 is TGTGCCAGCAGCCCCGGGGGCCCACGGACTGAAGCTTTCTTT.

This clonotype has a count of ten or more. The J gene is TRBJ2-1, the V gene TRBV5-1, with 10 bases fitting TRBD2. The length of the CDR3 is 16 residues. Trimming cost V 3 bases and J 7 bases; bases outside gene matches: 10. From germline, CDR1 is SGHRS and CDR2 YFSETQ. CDR3: CASSWRSGGAKNEQFF. The CDR3 DNA reads TGCGCCAGCAGCTGGCGGAGCGGGGGGGCCAAGAATGAGCAGTTCTTC.

The chain combines TRBV6-5 with TRBJ1-5; 9 nucleotides align to TRBD1. Germline trimming cut 6 bases from V and 4 bases from J; bases unmatched to any gene: 7. This CDR3 contains 15 residues. Germline assignment: CDR1 MNHEY and CDR2 SVGAGI. The CDR3 here is CASRGTGFRNQPQHF. CDR3 DNA: TGTGCCAGCAGGGGGACAGGGTTTAGGAATCAGCCCCAGCATTTT.

The chain is built from TRBV24-1 and TRBJ2-3; no clear D gene. Germline-derived CDR1 and CDR2 are KGHDR and SFDVKD. Trimming took 3 bases from V and 3 from J, leaving 3 bases between them. The CDR3 consists of 12 residues. In DNA form, the CDR3 reads TGTGCCACCAGTGATGTAACAGATACGCAGTATTTT. This codes for CATSDVTDTQYF.

This clonotype has ten or more counts. V usage is TRBV7-9 and J usage is TRBJ2-3; 11 bases are shared with TRBD2. CDR1 and CDR2 from the germline V gene are SEHNR and FQNEAQ (reference sequence). Unmatched junction bases numbered 12, after V lost 3 bases and J lost 1 base. This CDR3 has 19 amino acids. CDR3 DNA sequence: TGTGCCAGCAGCTTCCCGGGACTAGCGGATCTCAAGGGCACAGATACGCAGTATTTT. It translates to CASSFPGLADLKGTDTQYF.

This clonotype occurred a few times. The chain combines TRBV7-2 with TRBJ2-3; D remains unclear. The V gene lost 3 bases and the J gene lost 1 base, with 11 bases spanning the gap. The CDR3 spans 15 residues. The germline V gene encodes CDR1 SGHTA and CDR2 FQGNSA. The CDR3 sequence is CASSLLQLGTDTQYF. Here the CDR3 DNA reads TGTGCCAGCAGCTTGTTGCAGCTAGGCACAGATACGCAGTATTTT.

This chain links TRBV7-9 with TRBJ2-7; 7 positions agree with TRBD1. V dropped 5 bases and J dropped 5; count of bases not matched to a gene: 3. Looked up from germline, CDR1 is SEHNR and CDR2 is FQNEAQ (reference sequence). This CDR3 is built from 12 residues. The CDR3 loop reads CASSRTGDEQYF. The CDR3 nucleotides are TGTGCCAGCAGCAGAACAGGGGACGAGCAGTACTTC.

This clonotype was detected a few times. The chain uses TRBV20-1 and TRBJ2-2; the match to TRBD1 covers 7 bases. Germline V lookup: CDR1 DFQATT, CDR2 SNEGSKA (reference sequence). The CDR3 contains 13 residues. V lost 6 bases to trimming and J lost 3 bases; unmatched junction nucleotides: 4. The CDR3 DNA reads TGCAGTGCCCGGGACAGAGACACCGGGGAGCTGTTTTTT. This sequence encodes CSARDRDTGELFF.